Listed here are 7 T cell receptor beta chains from one sample, sequenced in a study of blood T cell repertoires in COVID-19 (dated by TCRdb to about 2020). Libraries were built with the immunoSEQ multiplex PCR assay. TCRdb carries this immuneACCESS record with in-frame sequences only. Its versions omit some clonotypes, under half of them owing to an unresolved V gene in the studies checked, with the rest unexplained. The table for this sample lists 45,000 or so clones; about 83% of them were counted only once. 8% to 9% of the sample is taken by the ten largest. Material: peripheral blood. Receptor source: a man older than 75 in a cohort sampled during active COVID-19.

This clone occurred once. The rearrangement joins TRBV12-3 or TRBV12-4 to TRBJ2-3; D is uncertain. CDR3 length: 12 residues. V lost 5 bases to trimming and J lost 5 bases, with 8 bases between them. This CDR3 reads CASSPGGDTQYF. The CDR3, as DNA: TGTGCCAGCAGTCCTGGCGGAGATACGCAGTATTTT.

The CDR3 loop reads CASSEVGRGATEAFF. The CDR3 DNA sequence: TGTGCCAGCAGTGAAGTCGGCAGGGGGGCCACTGAAGCTTTCTTT. The chain employs TRBV6-1 and TRBJ1-1, with TRBD1 identical over 7 bases. Trimming removed 1 base from V and 4 bases from J; junction bases left unmatched: 6. The germline gives CDR1 MNHNS, CDR2 SASEGT. CDR3 length: 15 residues.

The V and J genes are TRBV24-1 and TRBJ2-5; D might be TRBD1 (6 bases). V was clipped by 1 base and J by 1 base, with 18 bases between them. Germline assignment: CDR1 KGHDR and CDR2 SFDVKD. CDR3 size: 18 residues. CDR3 sequence reads: CATSDFKRQGLAQETQYF. CDR3 sequence (DNA): TGTGCCACCAGTGATTTTAAGCGCCAGGGGCTAGCCCAAGAGACCCAGTACTTC.

The chain links TRBV2 to TRBJ2-1; a possible D gene is TRBD1 (5 bases). Germline CDR1 and CDR2: SNHLY and FYNNEI. Trimming took off 2 bases at V and 4 bases at J, with 12 bases between the two ends. The CDR3 consists of 15 residues. The CDR3 protein is CASSERGLVYNEQFF. The CDR3 DNA sequence: TGTGCCAGCAGTGAAAGGGGTCTAGTTTACAATGAGCAGTTCTTC.

The V and J genes are TRBV9 and TRBJ2-3; 9 positions agree with TRBD2. Germline lookup yields CDR1 SGDLS and CDR2 YYNGEE. This CDR3 has 18 residues. Unmatched junction bases numbered 8, after V lost 0 bases and J lost 0 bases. The CDR3 region has the DNA TGTGCCAGCAGCGTAGGGGTTAGCGGGGGCCTTAGCACAGATACGCAGTATTTT. Its translation: CASSVGVSGGLSTDTQYF.

The chain joins TRBV2 to TRBJ1-2; D call uncertain. Germline V gene sequence: CDR1 SNHLY, CDR2 FYNNEI. The CDR3 is 11 amino acids. The germline V and J ends were trimmed by 3 bases and 8 bases, with 7 bases remaining between them. CDR3 sequence (DNA): TGTGCCAGCAGTGACCAGGAAGGCTACACCTTC. Translation: CASSDQEGYTF.

This chain joins TRBV7-8 and TRBJ1-5; possible D gene TRBD1, 5 bases. Trimming left V 3 bases short and J 8 bases short, with 11 bases between. The CDR3 has 13 amino acids. CDR1 is SGHVS, CDR2 FQNEAQ, per germline. This CDR3 reads CASSLKGREPQHF. In nucleotides, the CDR3 is TGTGCCAGCAGCTTGAAGGGGCGCGAGCCCCAGCATTTT.